This T cell receptor (beta chain) came from a study of vaccination effects on CD4 cells after COVID-19 (dated by TCRdb to the early 2020s). About the study as a whole: The ViraFEST assay stimulated PBMC with viral peptide pools and then used TCR sequencing to identify antigen-specific CD4+ T cell clonotypes by expansion. Across the study, the median time from the second dose to post-vaccine sampling was 72 days (range 14 to 241). Around 2 million PBMC per well were cultured in IMDM with approximately 5% human AB serum, around 10 IU/ml IL-2 and gentamicin, plus 10 ug/ml peptides. SARS-CoV-2 spike-specific CD4+ TCR repertoires from before and after mRNA vaccination were compared in COVID-19 convalescent patients and in infection-naive vaccine recipients. Altogether, some ten COVID-19 convalescent patients and several SARS-CoV-2-naive healthy vaccine recipients made up the full study. Cultures from other donors in the study were sequenced with the Oncomine TCR Beta short-read assay on an Illumina iSeq 100. The research as a whole found: Among healthy vaccine recipients, nearly all vaccine-induced clones were SARS-CoV-2 mono-reactive, and only 1 of 255 was cross-reactive with common cold coronaviruses. Limitations of the study were the small number of convalescent patients and the absence of early post-infection timepoints. Clones induced by infection and clones induced by vaccination both contracted markedly at late timepoints after vaccination, which fits with T cell responses waning over time.

In the case of this clone: Its antigen is not yet known. Base qualities are missing; no much larger clone stands one base away.

V is pared back by 8 bases and J by 2 bases, with 9 bases lying between the germline termini. There are 12 amino acids in the CDR3, from cysteine to phenylalanine inclusive. The retained sequence is limited to the CDR3, 36 bases, with the frame set at the first base. CDR1 and CDR2, looked up from the germline V gene (reference sequence), are MNHNY and SVGAGI. After about 10 days of culture, CD4+ T cells were isolated with the EasySep CD4+ T cell isolation kit. Participants received two doses of either the BNT162b2 or the mRNA-1273 mRNA SARS-CoV-2 vaccine. Negative nucleocapsid antibody results before and after vaccination confirmed that the healthy vaccine recipients had no prior SARS-CoV-2 infection. Half of the culture medium was replaced with fresh IL-2-containing medium on days 3 and 7. Unless noted otherwise, every peptide stimulation condition was grown in triplicate wells. Using Ficoll-Paque Plus gradient centrifugation, PBMC were separated from whole blood and then either used fresh or cryopreserved at -140C. The QIAamp micro DNA kit was used to extract genomic DNA from the cultured CD4+ T cells.

The receptor library was made with the immunoSEQ multiplex PCR assay. TCR beta CDR3 sequencing was performed on DNA from the cultured, isolated CD4+ T cells. On the study's bioinformatics: Non-productive TCR sequences were discarded, and reads were trimmed to the CDR3 region, with only CDR3s of 7 or more amino acids retained. The MANAFEST web app was used to pick out antigen-specific clonotypes by comparing their expansion in peptide wells with that in reference cultures. For clones to be considered positive, expansion at FDR<0.05 versus reference and all other wells, an odds ratio above 5, and a frequency above 0.1% in two replicate wells were required. A clonotype was defined as cross-reactive if the clonotype was significantly expanded both in SARS-CoV-2 spike wells and in at least one common cold coronavirus spike condition. Levenshtein distance calculated with the stringdist R package was used to assess CDR3 similarity, and unrooted trees were constructed with ape in R 3.6.1. This is the immuneACCESS table as TCRdb keeps it, with only in-frame sequences that have V and J called. A part of the clones is gone; compared with another copy, unresolved V genes explain less than half, and the rest is unexplained. V and J calls and clone size are copied from that table; D and trimming were computed from the DNA. In all, the sample holds tens of thousands of clones, and around 70% of those were seen once. The top ten constitute approximately 2.2% of the sample.

This sequence uses TRBV6-6 and TRBJ1-2; the D gene assignment is ambiguous. The sequencing here drew on CD4+ T cells from PBMCs cultured without peptide, taken after COVID-19 vaccination. The sequence came from a human donor who received a COVID-19 vaccine. Here the CDR3 is given as CASVRANYGYTF. The bases are TGTGCCAGCGTACGGGCGAACTATGGCTACACCTTC.